Listed below are T cell receptor beta chains from one sample, sequenced in a study of shared clonotypes between healthy human individuals. Assay used: immunoSEQ multiplex PCR; TCRdb lists only in-frame clones, some missing. The data show more than 2,000,000 clones, more than 85% seen once. Material for sequencing was naive CD4+ T cells from PBMCs. The receptors shown here come from a man aged 18 to 35 in good health. Some clones in this sample may be carry-over from other donors' samples. The CDR3 runs from the conserved cysteine through the conserved F or W. Fields, in order: CDR3 protein, CDR3 DNA, V gene, J gene, clone size, D gene. A D gene is named only where the DNA matches it firmly. Some rows have no size entry. The others give once, few or many, or a class for an expanded clone.

CDR3 protein: CASSEKGVRTDTQYF
CDR3 DNA: TGTGCCAGCAGTGAGAAGGGGGTCCGCACAGATACGCAGTATTTT
V gene: TRBV2
J gene: TRBJ2-3
clone size: -
D gene: -

CDR3 protein: CASSLAGVSTGELFF
CDR3 DNA: TGTGCCAGCAGTCTAGCGGGAGTTAGCACCGGGGAGCTGTTTTTT
V gene: TRBV2
J gene: TRBJ2-2
clone size: -
D gene: TRBD2

CDR3 protein: CASSLLGEEDGYTF
CDR3 DNA: TGTGCCAGCAGCTTATTGGGGGAGGAGGATGGCTACACCTTC
V gene: TRBV7-3
J gene: TRBJ1-2
clone size: -
D gene: -

CDR3 protein: CASSLTGGFIQPQHF
CDR3 DNA: TGTGCCAGCAGTCTGACAGGGGGCTTTATCCAGCCCCAGCATTTT
V gene: TRBV28
J gene: TRBJ1-5
clone size: -
D gene: TRBD1

CDR3 protein: CASSSFAGQGGNQPQHF
CDR3 DNA: TGTGCCAGTAGTAGCTTCGCGGGACAGGGAGGCAATCAGCCCCAGCATTTT
V gene: TRBV19
J gene: TRBJ1-5
clone size: once
D gene: TRBD1

CDR3 protein: CASSLGLRGGQETQYF
CDR3 DNA: TGTGCCAGCAGCTTGGGACTCCGGGGCGGCCAAGAGACCCAGTACTTC
V gene: TRBV5-5
J gene: TRBJ2-5
clone size: -
D gene: -

CDR3 protein: CARSLDPTGSSYEQYF
CDR3 DNA: TGTGCCAGAAGCTTGGATCCGACAGGGAGCTCCTACGAGCAGTACTTC
V gene: TRBV5-3
J gene: TRBJ2-7
clone size: once
D gene: TRBD1

CDR3 protein: CASSKPGTGSYEQYF
CDR3 DNA: TGTGCCAGCAGCAAGCCCGGGACAGGCTCCTACGAGCAGTACTTC
V gene: TRBV21-1
J gene: TRBJ2-7
clone size: -
D gene: -

CDR3 protein: CASGLVNTGLGAPNEQFF
CDR3 DNA: TGTGCTAGTGGTTTGGTAAATACGGGACTAGGGGCCCCCAATGAGCAGTTCTTC
V gene: TRBV12-5
J gene: TRBJ2-1
clone size: -
D gene: TRBD2

CDR3 protein: CASSLGLAGVYEQYF
CDR3 DNA: TGTGCCAGCAGTTTAGGACTAGCGGGAGTCTACGAGCAGTACTTC
V gene: TRBV28
J gene: TRBJ2-7
clone size: -
D gene: TRBD2

CDR3 protein: CASSFLEEQFF
CDR3 DNA: TGTGCCAGCAGCTTTTTAGAGGAGCAGTTCTTC
V gene: TRBV7-9
J gene: TRBJ2-1
clone size: -
D gene: -

CDR3 protein: CARSSQTSSRDAPYEQYF
CDR3 DNA: TGTGCCAGAAGCTCCCAGACCAGCTCTCGGGATGCCCCCTACGAGCAGTACTTC
V gene: TRBV5-3
J gene: TRBJ2-7
clone size: -
D gene: -

CDR3 protein: CASSPRFGHEQFF
CDR3 DNA: TGTGCCAGCAGTCCCCGTTTTGGCCATGAGCAGTTCTTC
V gene: TRBV28
J gene: TRBJ2-1
clone size: -
D gene: -

CDR3 protein: CASGFLTGVSTGELFF
CDR3 DNA: TGTGCTAGTGGATTTCTTACAGGGGTGAGCACCGGGGAGCTGTTTTTT
V gene: TRBV12-5
J gene: TRBJ2-2
clone size: -
D gene: TRBD1

CDR3 protein: CASTLSGANVLTF
CDR3 DNA: TGTGCCAGCACTCTCTCTGGGGCCAACGTCCTGACTTTC
V gene: TRBV28
J gene: TRBJ2-6
clone size: -
D gene: -

CDR3 protein: CASKDREVTETQYF
CDR3 DNA: TGTGCCAGTAAGGACAGGGAGGTAACAGAGACCCAGTACTTC
V gene: TRBV19
J gene: TRBJ2-5
clone size: -
D gene: TRBD1

CDR3 protein: CASTYSGRETQYF
CDR3 DNA: TGTGCCAGCACCTATAGCGGGAGAGAGACCCAGTACTTC
V gene: TRBV25-1
J gene: TRBJ2-5
clone size: -
D gene: TRBD2

CDR3 protein: CASSRRRQETQYF
CDR3 DNA: TGTGCCAGCAGCAGAAGGCGGCAAGAGACCCAGTACTTC
V gene: TRBV6-5
J gene: TRBJ2-5
clone size: -
D gene: -

CDR3 protein: CASSIGQGASSYEQYF
CDR3 DNA: TGTGCCAGCAGCATAGGACAGGGGGCTTCCTCCTACGAGCAGTACTTC
V gene: TRBV11-1
J gene: TRBJ2-7
clone size: -
D gene: TRBD1

CDR3 protein: CASSFPGGWVDTQYF
CDR3 DNA: TGTGCCAGCAGCTTTCCAGGGGGCTGGGTGGATACGCAGTATTTT
V gene: TRBV7-9
J gene: TRBJ2-3
clone size: -
D gene: TRBD1

CDR3 protein: CASSLALGAPDTGELFF
CDR3 DNA: TGCGCCAGCAGCTTGGCCTTGGGGGCGCCGGACACCGGGGAGCTGTTTTTT
V gene: TRBV5-1
J gene: TRBJ2-2
clone size: -
D gene: -

CDR3 protein: CASNERLKSEQYF
CDR3 DNA: TGTGCCAGCAACGAGAGATTAAAGTCCGAGCAGTACTTC
V gene: TRBV7-8
J gene: TRBJ2-7
clone size: -
D gene: -

CDR3 protein: CASSMTGGNTEAFF
CDR3 DNA: TGTGCCAGCAGCATGACAGGAGGGAACACTGAAGCTTTCTTT
V gene: TRBV2
J gene: TRBJ1-1
clone size: -
D gene: -

CDR3 protein: CASSLAWGYGANVLTF
CDR3 DNA: TGTGCCAGCAGCTTGGCGTGGGGGTACGGGGCCAACGTCCTGACTTTC
V gene: TRBV5-6
J gene: TRBJ2-6
clone size: -
D gene: -

CDR3 protein: CASSGISGRALEQFF
CDR3 DNA: TGTGCCAGCAGCGGAATTAGCGGGAGGGCCCTCGAGCAGTTCTTC
V gene: TRBV9
J gene: TRBJ2-1
clone size: once
D gene: TRBD2

CDR3 protein: CASRFSPGTGGAETQYF
CDR3 DNA: TGTGCCAGCAGGTTTTCTCCGGGAACAGGGGGCGCGGAGACCCAGTACTTC
V gene: TRBV28
J gene: TRBJ2-5
clone size: -
D gene: TRBD1

CDR3 protein: CASSLGRDSSTDTQYF
CDR3 DNA: TGTGCCAGCAGCTTAGGCCGGGATTCTAGCACAGATACGCAGTATTTT
V gene: TRBV11-3
J gene: TRBJ2-3
clone size: -
D gene: -

CDR3 protein: CASSRDGYTF
CDR3 DNA: TGTGCCAGTAGTAGAGATGGCTACACCTTC
V gene: TRBV19
J gene: TRBJ1-2
clone size: -
D gene: -

CDR3 protein: CASSQGQGSRGYTF
CDR3 DNA: TGTGCCAGCTCACAGGGACAGGGGAGTCGGGGCTACACCTTC
V gene: TRBV18
J gene: TRBJ1-2
clone size: -
D gene: TRBD1

CDR3 protein: CSALIGTGAYNEQFF
CDR3 DNA: TGCAGCGCGTTGATCGGGACGGGGGCCTACAATGAGCAGTTCTTC
V gene: TRBV29-1
J gene: TRBJ2-1
clone size: -
D gene: -

CDR3 protein: CASDRATQETQYF
CDR3 DNA: TGTGCCAGCGACAGGGCAACACAAGAGACCCAGTACTTC
V gene: TRBV2
J gene: TRBJ2-5
clone size: once
D gene: TRBD1

CDR3 protein: CASRILGGIGDTQYF
CDR3 DNA: TGCGCCAGCAGGATCCTGGGCGGGATTGGTGATACGCAGTATTTT
V gene: TRBV4-1
J gene: TRBJ2-3
clone size: -
D gene: -

CDR3 protein: CASSYFPGAYEQYF
CDR3 DNA: TGTGCCAGCAGTTACTTCCCGGGCGCCTACGAGCAGTACTTC
V gene: TRBV6-5
J gene: TRBJ2-7
clone size: -
D gene: -